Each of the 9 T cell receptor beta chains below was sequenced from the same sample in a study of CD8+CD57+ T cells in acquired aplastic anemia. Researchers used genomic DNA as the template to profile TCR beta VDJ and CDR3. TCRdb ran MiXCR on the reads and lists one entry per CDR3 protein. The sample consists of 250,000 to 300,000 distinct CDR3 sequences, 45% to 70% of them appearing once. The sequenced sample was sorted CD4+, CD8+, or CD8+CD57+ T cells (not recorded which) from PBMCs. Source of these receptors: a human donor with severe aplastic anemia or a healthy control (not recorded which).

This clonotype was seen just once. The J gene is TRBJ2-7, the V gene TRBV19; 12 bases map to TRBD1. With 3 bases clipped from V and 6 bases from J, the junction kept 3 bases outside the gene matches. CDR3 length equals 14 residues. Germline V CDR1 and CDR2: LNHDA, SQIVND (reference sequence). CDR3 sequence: CASSIRDRGREQYF. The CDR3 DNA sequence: TGTGCCAGTAGTATCCGGGACAGGGGGCGCGAGCAGTACTTC.

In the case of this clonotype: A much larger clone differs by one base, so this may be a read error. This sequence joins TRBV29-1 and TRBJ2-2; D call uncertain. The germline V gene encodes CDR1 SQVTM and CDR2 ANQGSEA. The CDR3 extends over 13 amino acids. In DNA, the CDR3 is TGCGGCGTTGATAGGCTAAACACCGGGGAGCTGTTTTTT. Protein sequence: CGVDRLNTGELFF.

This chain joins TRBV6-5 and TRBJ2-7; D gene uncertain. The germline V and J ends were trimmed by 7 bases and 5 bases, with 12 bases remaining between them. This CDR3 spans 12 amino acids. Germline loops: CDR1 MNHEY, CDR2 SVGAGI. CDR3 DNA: TGTGCCAGCACTGCCACAACCCACGAGCAGTACTTC. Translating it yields CASTATTHEQYF.

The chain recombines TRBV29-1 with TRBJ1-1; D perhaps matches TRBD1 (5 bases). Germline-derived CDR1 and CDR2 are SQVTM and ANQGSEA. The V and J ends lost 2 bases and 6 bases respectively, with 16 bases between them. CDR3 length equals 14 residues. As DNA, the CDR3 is TGCAGCGTTGAACACTCCCAGGGACGGTCTGAAGCTTTCTTT. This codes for CSVEHSQGRSEAFF.

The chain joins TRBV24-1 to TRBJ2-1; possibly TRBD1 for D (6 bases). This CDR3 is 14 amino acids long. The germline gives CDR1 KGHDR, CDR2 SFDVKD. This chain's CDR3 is CAILGTPNYNEQFF. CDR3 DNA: TGTGCGATCTTAGGGACACCTAACTACAATGAGCAGTTCTTC.

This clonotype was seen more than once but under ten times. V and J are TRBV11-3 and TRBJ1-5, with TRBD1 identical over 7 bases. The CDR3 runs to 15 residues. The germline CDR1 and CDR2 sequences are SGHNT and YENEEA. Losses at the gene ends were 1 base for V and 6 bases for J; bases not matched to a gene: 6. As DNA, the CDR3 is TGTGCCAGCAGCTTAGGTGTGGGGGACAGTCAGCCCCAGCATTTT. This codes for CASSLGVGDSQPQHF.

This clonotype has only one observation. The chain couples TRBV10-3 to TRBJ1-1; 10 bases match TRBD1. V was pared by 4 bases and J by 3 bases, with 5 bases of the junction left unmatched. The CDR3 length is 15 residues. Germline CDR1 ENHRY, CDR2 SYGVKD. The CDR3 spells CAISVGTGEDTEAFF. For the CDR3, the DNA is TGTGCCATCAGTGTTGGGACAGGGGAAGACACTGAAGCTTTCTTT.

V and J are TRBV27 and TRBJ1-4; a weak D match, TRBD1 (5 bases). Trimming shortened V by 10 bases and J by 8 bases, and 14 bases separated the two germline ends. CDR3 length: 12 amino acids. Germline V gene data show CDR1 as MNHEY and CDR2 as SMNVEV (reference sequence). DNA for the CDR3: TGTGCCATCAGGGAATCGGGGGAAAAACTGTTTTTT. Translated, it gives CAIRESGEKLFF. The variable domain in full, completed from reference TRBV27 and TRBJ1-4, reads EAQVTQNPRYLITVTGKKLTVTCSQNMNHEYMSWYRQDPGLGLRQIYYSMNVEVTDKGDVPEGYKVSRKEKRNFPLILESPSPNQTSLYFCAIRESGEKLFFGSGTQLSVL.

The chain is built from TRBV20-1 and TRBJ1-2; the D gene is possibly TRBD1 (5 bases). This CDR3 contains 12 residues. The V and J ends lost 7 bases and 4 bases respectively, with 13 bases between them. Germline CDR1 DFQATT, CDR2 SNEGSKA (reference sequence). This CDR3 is CSGMTGGYGYTF. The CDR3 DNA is TGCAGTGGGATGACCGGGGGCTATGGCTACACCTTC.